Following are 17 T cell receptor beta chains from one sample sequenced in a study of beta chain features in type 1 diabetes. The study's findings and limits: Researchers report that Type 1 diabetes patients had moderately but significantly shorter TCRB CDR3s across all four CD4+ subsets.

What was sequenced were expressed TCRB transcripts, since all of the isolated RNA had been reverse transcribed. TCRdb's table, derived via immunoSEQ multiplex PCR, lists solely in-frame clones and lacks some. This sample has around 690,000 clones, with about an eighth found just once. These receptors have no identified antigens. Sequencing was carried out using naive CD4+ T cells from blood. Source of these receptors: a man aged 25 to 45 with type 1 diabetes.

This clone was seen a handful of times. The CDR3 DNA reads TGTGCCAGCAGCTTAGAACAGGACTTCTACGAGCAGTACTTC. It specifies CASSLEQDFYEQYF. J is TRBJ2-7 and V is TRBV7-9; either TRBD1 or TRBD2 may supply D (5 bases each). CDR3 length: 14 residues. Trimming left V 1 base short and J 3 bases short, with 10 bases between. Germline V lookup: CDR1 SEHNR, CDR2 FQNEAQ (reference sequence). Together with reference TRBV7-9 and TRBJ2-7, the CDR3 gives the full variable domain: DTGVSQNPRHKITKRGQNVTFRCDPISEHNRLYWYRQTLGQGPEFLTYFQNEAQLEKSRLLSDRFSAERPKGSFSTLEIQRTEQGDSAMYLCASSLEQDFYEQYFGPGTRLTVT.

This clone was seen only a few times. The chain carries TRBV5-1 and TRBJ1-6; unclear D gene. V lost 4 bases to trimming and J lost 10 bases, with 6 bases between them. The germline V gene encodes CDR1 SGHRS and CDR2 YFSETQ. The CDR3 is 11 residues long. CDR3 sequence: CASSEESPLHF. For the CDR3, the DNA is TGCGCCAGCAGCGAGGAATCACCCCTCCACTTT.

The chain recombines TRBV7-2 with TRBJ2-5; no reliable D call. The CDR3 spans 14 residues. The germline V gene has CDR1 SGHTA and CDR2 FQGNSA. Trimming took 1 base from V and 1 from J, leaving 7 bases between them. The CDR3, as DNA: TGTGCCAGCAGCTTAGAGGGTGGCCAAGAGACCCAGTACTTC. This encodes CASSLEGGQETQYF.

This clone was counted a few times. The chain uses TRBV18 and TRBJ1-2, with D maybe TRBD1 (5 bases). Germline V CDR1 and CDR2: KGHSH, LQKENI. CDR3 length: 15 amino acids. V was pared by 3 bases and J by 4 bases, with 15 bases between. The DNA of the CDR3 is TGTGCCAGCTCACCCCTCGTGGGGCAGGGCTATGGCTACACCTTC. Its protein is CASSPLVGQGYGYTF.

The chain joins TRBV18 to TRBJ2-3, with 12 nucleotides matching TRBD2. J gave up 2 bases and V 0 bases, and 6 bases lay outside the gene matches. This CDR3 is 18 amino acids long. The V gene's germline CDR1 is KGHSH and CDR2 LQKENI. Here the CDR3 reads CASSPPGLAGQITDTQYF. In nucleotides, the CDR3 is TGTGCCAGCTCACCACCTGGACTAGCGGGGCAAATCACAGATACGCAGTATTTT. Variable domain in full (rest from reference TRBV18 and TRBJ2-3): NAGVMQNPRHLVRRRGQEARLRCSPMKGHSHVYWYRQLPEEGLKFMVYLQKENIIDESGMPKERFSAEFPKEGPSILRIQQVVRGDSAAYFCASSPPGLAGQITDTQYFGPGTRLTVL.

The chain is built from TRBV7-8 and TRBJ1-1, with D unresolved. Per germline, CDR1 SGHVS and CDR2 FQNEAQ. Trimming removed 5 bases at V and 1 base at J, with 17 bases between. This CDR3 is built from 16 residues. The CDR3 protein is CASSHLTRNQNTEAFF. DNA for the CDR3: TGTGCCAGCAGCCACCTGACACGAAACCAGAACACTGAAGCTTTCTTT. The full variable domain, in which reference TRBV7-8 and TRBJ1-1 provide the parts outside the CDR3, is GAGVSQSPRYKVAKRGQDVALRCDPISGHVSLFWYQQALGQGPEFLTYFQNEAQLDKSGLPSDRFFAERPEGSVSTLKIQRTQQEDSAVYLCASSHLTRNQNTEAFFGQGTRLTVV.

V usage is TRBV4-2 and J usage is TRBJ2-3; 7 positions agree with TRBD2. The V gene end was trimmed by 0 bases and the J gene end by 4 bases; junction bases not matched to a gene: 19. This CDR3 contains 20 residues. The germline V gene encodes CDR1 LGHNA and CDR2 YNFKEQ. CDR3 sequence reads: CASSQDFQRGPAPWADTQYF. CDR3 in DNA: TGTGCCAGCAGCCAAGATTTCCAGCGGGGTCCCGCCCCCTGGGCAGATACGCAGTATTTT.

This sequence joins TRBV2 and TRBJ2-5, with TRBD2 matching over 13 bases. The germline CDR1 and CDR2 sequences are SNHLY and FYNNEI. J was trimmed by 6 bases and V by 6 bases; bases with no gene match: 4. The CDR3 is made up of 14 amino acids. Here the CDR3 DNA reads TGTGCCAGCAGCGGGACTAGCGGGACGAAGACCCAGTACTTC. Amino acids: CASSGTSGTKTQYF.

This clone was recorded only once. V gene TRBV7-2 combines with J gene TRBJ2-2; D remains unclear. The length of the CDR3 is 14 residues. Germline assignment: CDR1 SGHTA and CDR2 FQGNSA. The V gene lost 5 bases and the J gene lost 4 bases, with 11 bases spanning the gap. The CDR3 DNA follows: TGTGCCAGCAGCCTCCAGACCGGCACCGGGGAGCTGTTTTTT. Amino acid sequence: CASSLQTGTGELFF.

This chain uses TRBV25-1 with TRBJ1-3; 10 bases agree with TRBD1. CDR3 length equals 18 residues. V trimming: 3 bases; J trimming: 1 base; junction bases outside the gene matches: 9. Germline loops: CDR1 MGHDK, CDR2 SYGVNS. The CDR3 loop is CASSDLTPGQGSGNTIYF. CDR3 DNA sequence: TGTGCCAGCAGTGACCTTACACCGGGACAGGGGTCTGGAAACACCATATATTTT.

This clone was detected a few times. The V and J genes are TRBV25-1 and TRBJ1-5; 8 nucleotides line up with TRBD1. CDR3 length: 14 amino acids. Germline V gene lookup returns CDR1 MGHDK and CDR2 SYGVNS. Trimming took 6 bases from V and 1 from J; bases not matched to a gene: 2. The CDR3: CASSPGGSNQPQHF. CDR3 in DNA: TGTGCCAGCAGCCCAGGGGGCAGCAATCAGCCCCAGCATTTT.

The V and J genes are TRBV7-6 and TRBJ1-6; TRBD1 might be the D (6 bases). CDR1 is SGHVS, CDR2 FNYEAQ, per germline. V gave up 5 bases and J gave up 4 bases, with 9 bases separating them. The CDR3 has 14 residues. The DNA of the CDR3 is TGTGCCAGCAGCCCCGGGACATATAATTCACCCCTCCACTTT. Amino acid sequence: CASSPGTYNSPLHF.

This chain uses TRBV5-6 with TRBJ2-1, with a weak D call TRBD2 (5 bases). The CDR3 length is 11 residues. V lost 0 bases and J 14 bases, leaving 9 bases between the germline ends. Per germline, CDR1 SGHDT and CDR2 YYEEEE. Written as DNA, the CDR3 is TGTGCCAGCAGCTTGGAGGCTAGCAAGTTCTTC. This gives the protein CASSLEASKFF.

The chain recombines TRBV6-6 with TRBJ2-7; D unresolved. The V gene's germline CDR1 is MNHNY and CDR2 SVGAGI (reference sequence). Trimming left V 5 bases short and J 5 bases short, with 13 bases between. The CDR3 covers 13 residues. The CDR3 DNA follows: TGTGCCAGCAGTCCCAGGCGGTTAAACGAGCAGTACTTC. This encodes CASSPRRLNEQYF.

This sequence joins TRBV28 and TRBJ2-2; 8 bases match TRBD2. The germline gives CDR1 MDHEN, CDR2 SYDVKM. CDR3 size: 16 residues. The V and J ends lost 3 bases and 4 bases, in that order; junction bases with no gene match: 7. CDR3 DNA: TGTGCCAGCAGTTTGCCCGGGGGGGCTCGCACCGGGGAGCTGTTTTTT. Its protein product is CASSLPGGARTGELFF.

This clone was recorded a few times. The J gene is TRBJ2-6, the V gene TRBV28; 9 bases map to TRBD2. CDR1 is MDHEN, CDR2 SYDVKM, per germline. The V gene end was trimmed by 6 bases and the J gene end by 2 bases; junction bases not matched to a gene: 5. The CDR3 spans 16 residues. The CDR3 DNA reads TGTGCCAGCAGCCCCGCGGGGGGGGCTGGGGCCAACGTCCTGACTTTC. Protein product: CASSPAGGAGANVLTF.

This chain joins TRBV7-3 and TRBJ2-3; no firm D call. Trimming removed 2 bases from V and 7 bases from J, with 13 bases in between. The length of the CDR3 is 14 residues. Per germline, CDR1 SGHTA and CDR2 FQGTGA. The CDR3 DNA reads TGTGCCAGCAGCTTAGAAATAGTTTCCCATACGCAGTATTTT. It codes for CASSLEIVSHTQYF.